This T cell receptor (beta chain) is from a study of Graves' ophthalmopathy and Graves' hyperthyroidism. Study results and limitations: Using a 13-signature model, the authors split ophthalmopathy from stable hyperthyroidism, with about 88% sensitivity and around 76% specificity. Most expanded clonotypes in thyroid above 0.001 frequency also showed up in blood.

RNA transcripts were the template, and TCR beta CDR3 regions were amplified from them. HTBI primers served in a first-round RT-PCR, which a second-round multiplex PCR followed. MiXCR was run by TCRdb on the multiplex PCR reads, yielding one entry per CDR3 protein. The table includes over a million distinct CDR3 sequences, about 38% detected once. This clonotype has a single count. Its antigen is not known. Relative to the germline gene, one junction end is altered; a read error may explain this. Only newly diagnosed hyperthyroidism patients aged 18 to 65, with under 2 months' duration, were enrolled. The diagnosis combined clinical symptoms, thyroxine, TRAb, thyroid ultrasound and orbital computed tomography scans. The CDR3 has 13 amino acids.

The receptor comes from an adult man with Graves' hyperthyroidism. J is TRBJ2-2 and V is TRBV12-3 or TRBV12-4, with unresolved D. The specimen was peripheral blood or thyroid tissue (not recorded which). DNA for the CDR3: TGTGCCAGCAGTTCCTCGAACATCGGGGAGCTGTTTTTT. Its translation: CASSSSNIGELFF.